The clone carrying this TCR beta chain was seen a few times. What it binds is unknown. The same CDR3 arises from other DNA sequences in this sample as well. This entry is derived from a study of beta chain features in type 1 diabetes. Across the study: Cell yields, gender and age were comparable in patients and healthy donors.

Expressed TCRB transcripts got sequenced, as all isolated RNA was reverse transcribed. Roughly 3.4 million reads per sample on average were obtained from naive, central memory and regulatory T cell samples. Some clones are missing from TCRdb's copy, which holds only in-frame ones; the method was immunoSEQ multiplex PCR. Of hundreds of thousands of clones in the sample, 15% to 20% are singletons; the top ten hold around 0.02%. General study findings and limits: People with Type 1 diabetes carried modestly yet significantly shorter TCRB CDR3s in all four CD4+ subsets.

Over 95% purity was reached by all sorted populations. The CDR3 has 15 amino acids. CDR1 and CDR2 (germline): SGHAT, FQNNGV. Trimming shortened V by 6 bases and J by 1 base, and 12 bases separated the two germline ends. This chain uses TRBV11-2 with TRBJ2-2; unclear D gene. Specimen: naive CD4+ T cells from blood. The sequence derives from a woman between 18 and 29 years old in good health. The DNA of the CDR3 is TGTGCCAGCAGTACCCTGAGAGGGAACACCGGGGAGCTGTTTTTT. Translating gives CASSTLRGNTGELFF.